The 32 T cell receptor beta chains presented below share a single source sample, sequenced in a study of tumor-infiltrating lymphocytes in primary liver carcinoma (TCRdb year 2017). TCRdb lists the instrument as Illumina HiSeq 2500. TCRbeta-specific cDNA was reverse-transcribed from 500 ng total RNA using a constant-region primer and ProtoScript II reverse transcriptase. Three nested multiplex PCR rounds, following a slightly modified ARM-PCR procedure, were used to build the TCRbeta libraries. The first two PCR rounds used multiplex TRBV1-TRBV30 forward primers with a Cbeta reverse primer, each for 10 to 11 cycles. TCRdb trimmed public reads at Q25 via fastp, called clones via MiXCR and kept in-frame beta chains. CDR3 protein duplicates are merged, each entry listing the most common genes and DNA. The sample contains about 110,000 distinct CDR3 sequences, about 68% of them found a single time. Jointly, the top ten make up around 9.7% of the sample.

Without any cell sorting, total RNA and DNA were co-extracted from 20-30 mg of bulk tissue using the AllPrep DNA/RNA mini kit. The sequencing sample was made of liver tumor tissue from sampling region 1. According to the study, the label for this sample's cell subset or site signals: tumor region T1, superior pole. These receptors came from a woman aged 55-69 years with primary liver carcinoma and hepatitis B virus infection.

The chain recombines TRBV28 with TRBJ1-2; TRBD1 aligns across 8 bases. The V segment lost 4 bases and the J segment 8 bases; nucleotides outside the gene matches: 6. The CDR3 runs to 13 residues. Germline values: CDR1 MDHEN, CDR2 SYDVKM. CDR3 sequence reads: CASSYQGAGGYTF. The CDR3 DNA sequence: TGTGCCAGCAGTTATCAGGGGGCAGGCGGCTACACCTTC.

Note on this clonotype: This CDR3 is missing its conserved last phenylalanine or tryptophan, likely due to a read error. The genes are TRBV6-1 and TRBJ2-7; 7 positions match TRBD1. This CDR3 has 13 residues. Trimming took 9 bases from V and 7 from J; bases not matched to a gene: 12. Germline values: CDR1 MNHNS, CDR2 SASEGT. CDR3 DNA: TGTGCCAGTAGTCCCCGGACAGGATGGGAGCAGTACTCC. Its translation: CASSPRTGWEQYS.

About this clonotype itself: This clone may be a read error of a much larger clone one base away. The chain recombines TRBV4-2 with TRBJ2-3; 9 bases align to TRBD2. This CDR3 spans 16 amino acids. Germline CDR1 is LGHNA and CDR2 is YNFKEQ. This CDR3 reads CASNQKASGTPDTQYF. The CDR3 DNA reads TGTGCCAGCAACCAAAAAGCTAGCGGGACCCCAGATACGCAGTATTTT.

For this clonotype: At one boundary the junction diverges from the germline segment, which might be a read error. The chain is built from TRBV12-3 or TRBV12-4 and TRBJ1-1, with D tentatively TRBD1 (6 bases). The CDR3 consists of 16 residues. The DNA for the CDR3 is TGTGCCAGCAGTTTAAGGGCCTACCAGGGGATCACTGAAGCTCTCTTT. This gives the protein CASSLRAYQGITEALF.

This clonotype came up once. A read error is possible here, since a much larger clone lies one base away. The V and J genes are TRBV6-6 and TRBJ1-1, with a possible D match to TRBD1 (6 bases). Trimming cost V 10 bases and J 4 bases, with 19 bases left between them. The CDR3 loop spans 14 amino acids. Germline lookup yields CDR1 MNHNY and CDR2 SVGAGI (reference sequence). CDR3 nucleotide sequence: TGTGCCATCCTCTTTCCACAGGGACCCACTGAAGCTTTCTTT. Translated: CAILFPQGPTEAFF.

Many counts were recorded for this clonotype. This chain uses TRBV5-1 with TRBJ2-4, with 8 bases fitting TRBD1. CDR1 SGHRS and CDR2 YFSETQ come from the germline V gene. J gave up 8 bases and V 0 bases, and 10 bases lay outside the gene matches. This CDR3 spans 16 amino acids. The CDR3 protein is CASSLVQGADMDIQYF. In DNA form, the CDR3 reads TGCGCCAGCAGCTTGGTTCAGGGGGCGGATATGGACATTCAGTACTTC.

Concerning this clonotype itself: A single base separates this from a much larger clone, so it may be a read error. This rearrangement joins TRBV5-4 to TRBJ2-7; TRBD2 matches 9 bases. The length of the CDR3 is 12 residues. The germline V gene has CDR1 SGHNT and CDR2 YYREEE (reference sequence). CDR3 sequence (DNA): TGTACCAGCAGCACGGGGACTAGCACGCAGTACTTC. Its protein is CTSSTGTSTQYF.

On this clonotype itself: One base away lies a much larger clone, so this may be a sequencing read error. Here the CDR3 omits its conserved ending phenylalanine or tryptophan, so a read error is the likely source. The V call is TRBV5-5, the J call TRBJ2-1; D possibly matches TRBD1 or TRBD2 (5 bases each). CDR3 length: 16 amino acids. The germline V gene has CDR1 SGHKS and CDR2 YYEKEE (reference sequence). Trimming shortened V by 1 base and J by 0 bases, and 11 bases separated the two germline ends. The CDR3 DNA follows: TGTGCCAGCAGCTTGTTGGGGGAGAGCTCCTACAATGAGCAGTTCCTC. Amino acids: CASSLLGESSYNEQFL.

To note about this clonotype: Lacking the conserved final phenylalanine or tryptophan, this CDR3 likely reflects a read error. The chain has TRBV11-2 and TRBJ2-7, with D tentatively TRBD2 (5 bases). Trimming shortened V by 6 bases and J by 3 bases, and 18 bases separated the two germline ends. Germline V CDR1 and CDR2: SGHAT, FQNNGV. This CDR3 region has 15 residues. The CDR3 DNA reads as TGTGCCAGCAGGCCAAACATTCGGGATAACTACGAGCAGTACTGC. It specifies CASRPNIRDNYEQYC.

V and J are TRBV28 and TRBJ1-2, with TRBD1 as a possible D gene (5 bases). The ends were cut back, 3 bases at V and 5 bases at J, with 19 bases in the middle. The length of the CDR3 is 16 residues. Germline CDR1 reads MDHEN; CDR2 reads SYDVKM. CDR3 loop: CASSFRIGVIVYGYTF. The CDR3, as DNA: TGTGCCAGCAGTTTTCGGATAGGGGTAATAGTGTATGGCTACACCTTC.

This clonotype showed up many times. This sequence joins TRBV12-3 or TRBV12-4 and TRBJ2-7; 8 nucleotides agree with TRBD1. V lost 3 bases, J lost 9 bases, and 10 bases stayed unmatched. The CDR3 contains 14 residues. CDR3 nucleotides: TGTGCCAGCAGTTTTTCCCCGACAGGGGCTTTGCAGTACTTC. Protein: CASSFSPTGALQYF.

This chain uses TRBV6-6 with TRBJ1-1; TRBD1 is a possible D gene (5 bases). V lost 9 bases to trimming and J lost 5 bases, with 16 bases between them. This CDR3 contains 13 residues. The germline gives CDR1 MNHNY, CDR2 SVGAGI (reference sequence). CDR3 nucleotides: TGTGCCAGTAGTATGCAGGGACTAACTGAAGCTTTCTTT. Translating it yields CASSMQGLTEAFF.

This clonotype was detected only a few times. A clone one base away is much larger, so this may be a read error. This chain connects TRBV29-1 to TRBJ2-3; TRBD2 might be the D (6 bases). V lost 4 bases, J lost 3 bases, and 11 bases lay in between. This CDR3 is built from 13 residues. Germline CDR1 SQVTM, CDR2 ANQGSEA. The CDR3 DNA reads as TGCAGCGTTGGGTGCGGGAAAACAGATACGCAGTATTTT. Translating it yields CSVGCGKTDTQYF.

This clonotype was seen once. The rearrangement joins TRBV29-1 to TRBJ2-7; TRBD2 might be the D (7 bases). The J call may be in error: the DNA end matches TRBJ2-1 better. The germline V gene encodes CDR1 SQVTM and CDR2 ANQGSEA. The length of the CDR3 is 13 residues. CDR3 residues: CSVEGGGGYGQFF. The CDR3 DNA is TGCAGCGTTGAAGGGGGGGGCGGCTACGGGCAGTTCTTC.

About this clonotype itself: A junction boundary mismatches the germline segment, possibly from a read error. The chain joins TRBV29-1 to TRBJ2-4; D remains unclear. This CDR3 is 15 amino acids long. Germline assignment: CDR1 SQVTM and CDR2 ANQGSEA. Here the CDR3 reads CSVEVDTLAKNILYF. DNA for the CDR3: TGCAGCGTTGAAGTGGATACTTTAGCCAAAAACATTCTGTACTTC.

This clonotype was detected many times. The V call is TRBV14, the J call TRBJ2-4; TRBD2 matches 9 bases. The CDR3 sequence is 14 residues long. V lost 5 bases to trimming and J lost 8 bases; unmatched junction nucleotides: 7. The germline gives CDR1 SGHDN, CDR2 FVKESK. DNA of the CDR3: TGTGCCAGCAGCGCTAGCGGGACGTCACACATTCAGTACTTC. This translates into CASSASGTSHIQYF.

The CDR3 DNA follows: TGTGCCAGCAGGACCAGCCTGGTATCCACTGAAGCTTTCTTT. Protein product: CASRTSLVSTEAFF. The chain joins TRBV6-5 to TRBJ1-1; D not resolved. The ends were cut back, 6 bases at V and 4 bases at J, with 15 bases in the middle. Per the germline V gene, CDR1 is MNHEY and CDR2 is SVGAGI. This CDR3 has 14 amino acids.

This chain connects TRBV2 to TRBJ1-1; D might be TRBD1 (5 bases). Trimming removed 10 bases at V and 0 bases at J, with 9 bases between. Germline CDR1 and CDR2: SNHLY and FYNNEI. The CDR3 is made up of 12 amino acids. The CDR3 reads CAKETVNTEAFF. For the CDR3, the DNA is TGTGCCAAGGAGACAGTGAACACTGAAGCTTTCTTT.

Regarding this clonotype: A read error is likely, as this CDR3 ends without the conserved phenylalanine or tryptophan. The CDR3 nucleotides are TGTGCCAGCAGCCCGTCAGGGTTGCGGGAGACCCAGTACTCC. Amino acids: CASSPSGLRETQYS. This sequence joins TRBV11-3 and TRBJ2-5; D possibly corresponds to TRBD1 (5 bases). The germline V gene has CDR1 SGHNT and CDR2 YENEEA. This CDR3 comprises 14 residues. The V end lost 5 bases, the J end lost 5 bases, and 15 bases lay between the germline ends.

In regard to this clonotype: This sequence may be a read error, since a much larger clone differs from it by one base. The chain links TRBV6-6 to TRBJ1-1; possible D gene TRBD1, 5 bases. Per germline, CDR1 MNHNY and CDR2 SVGAGI (reference sequence). Trimming stripped 5 bases from V and 3 bases from J, with 16 bases between. The CDR3 is made up of 15 amino acids. As DNA, the CDR3 is TGTGCCAGCAGTAACCCAAGGGGCGGGGACACTGAAGCTTTCTTT. Its translation: CASSNPRGGDTEAFF.

This clonotype showed up just a few times. The rearrangement uses TRBV5-4 and TRBJ2-3; TRBD2 agrees at 8 bases. With 4 bases clipped from V and 1 base from J, the junction kept 8 bases outside the gene matches. There are 16 residues in the CDR3. Looked up from germline, CDR1 is SGHNT and CDR2 is YYREEE (reference sequence). The CDR3 loop is CASSTPGGGRTDTQYF. CDR3 nucleotides: TGTGCCAGCAGCACCCCCGGGGGGGGACGCACAGATACGCAGTATTTT.

Worth noting for this clonotype: At one end, the junction sequence differs from germline, possibly due to a read error. V is TRBV11-2 and J is TRBJ2-1, with TRBD1 identical over 7 bases. The CDR3 is made up of 16 amino acids. Germline assignment: CDR1 SGHAT and CDR2 FQNNGV. The CDR3 is CASSSQGTLAYNEHFF. The DNA of the CDR3 is TGTGCCAGCAGCTCACAGGGGACCCTGGCTTACAATGAGCATTTCTTC.

This clonotype has ten or more counts. The chain employs TRBV5-6 and TRBJ2-7, with 7 bases that match TRBD2. V lost 1 base, J lost 2 bases, and 3 bases stayed unmatched. The CDR3 spans 14 residues. Germline V gene sequence: CDR1 SGHDT, CDR2 YYEEEE. CDR3 residues: CASSLRDYAYEQYF. CDR3 DNA sequence: TGTGCCAGCAGCTTGAGGGACTACGCCTACGAGCAGTACTTC.

Concerning this clonotype itself: A read error is likely, as this CDR3 ends without the conserved phenylalanine or tryptophan. The chain combines TRBV6-5 with TRBJ1-2; D gene uncertain. The germline V gene encodes CDR1 MNHEY and CDR2 SVGAGI. This CDR3 is built from 13 residues. CDR3 sequence: CASSYGTHDGYTI. CDR3 DNA: TGTGCTAGCAGTTATGGAACGCACGATGGCTACACCATC.

This clonotype was recorded many times. The chain uses TRBV12-3 or TRBV12-4 and TRBJ1-1; D not certain. CDR3 length: 12 residues. V shed 5 bases and J shed 2 bases, with 6 bases lying between them. CDR3 in DNA: TGTGCCAGCAGTCACCCTAACACTGAAGCTTTCTTT. It translates to CASSHPNTEAFF.

This clonotype has a count of ten or more. This sequence joins TRBV10-3 and TRBJ2-1; 9 nucleotides match TRBD2. Trimming at V came to 2 bases and at J to 7 bases, leaving 9 bases not matched to a gene. This CDR3 has 16 residues. Per germline, CDR1 ENHRY and CDR2 SYGVKD. The CDR3 protein is CAISEGSGSGDNEQFF. DNA for the CDR3: TGTGCCATCAGTGAGGGTAGCGGGAGCGGTGATAATGAGCAGTTCTTC.

This clonotype was detected a few times. The chain employs TRBV7-9 and TRBJ2-7, with TRBD1 identical over 8 bases. From germline, CDR1 is SEHNR and CDR2 FQNEAQ (reference sequence). The CDR3 is 15 residues long. The junction had 7 bases not matched to a gene; V was cut back by 1 base and J by 5 bases. CDR3 in amino acids: CASSLETGDSHEQYF. For the CDR3, the DNA is TGTGCCAGCAGCTTAGAGACAGGGGACTCTCACGAGCAGTACTTC.

Turning to this clonotype: This may stem from a read error, because a much larger clone lies one nucleotide away. The V call is TRBV29-1, the J call TRBJ1-2; D gene unclear. V was pared by 1 base and J by 0 bases, with 18 bases between. Germline V gene lookup returns CDR1 SQVTM and CDR2 ANQGSEA. This CDR3 is built from 17 residues. The CDR3 region is CSVEAGILELANYGYTF. In nucleotides, the CDR3 is TGCAGCGTTGAAGCGGGGATTCTAGAGTTAGCTAACTATGGCTACACCTTC.

As to this clonotype: A much larger clone is a single base away; this may be a read error. The V gene is TRBV4-2, the J gene TRBJ2-2; TRBD1 or TRBD2 may be the D gene (5 bases each). The CDR3 has 14 amino acids. Per germline, CDR1 LGHNA and CDR2 YNFKEQ. CDR3 DNA: TGTGCCAGCAGCCAAGATCTGGACACCGGGGACCTGTTTTTT. The encoded protein is CASSQDLDTGDLFF.

As to this clonotype: This may come from a read error, since a much larger clone is one base off. This chain joins TRBV6-1 and TRBJ1-1, with D maybe TRBD1 (6 bases). Between the trimmed V and J ends, which lost 6 bases and 11 bases, there was a span of 13 bases. The CDR3 length is 11 residues. Germline-derived CDR1 and CDR2 are MNHNS and SASEGT. The CDR3 sequence is CASRVLGHAFF. CDR3 DNA sequence: TGTGCCAGCAGGGTTCTGGGACACGCTTTCTTT.

This clonotype was seen repeatedly, ten times or more. This chain uses TRBV6-2 or TRBV6-3 with TRBJ2-1; D gene unclear. CDR1 MNHEY and CDR2 SVGEGT come from the germline V gene. The CDR3 sequence is 12 residues long. Trimming stripped 2 bases from V and 8 bases from J, with 7 bases between. For the CDR3, the DNA is TGTGCCAGCAGTTACGGGCGAGATGAGCAGTTCTTC. Its translation is CASSYGRDEQFF.

This clonotype was observed at least ten times. The genes are TRBV29-1 and TRBJ2-2, with a possible D match to TRBD2 (5 bases). V lost 0 bases, J lost 3 bases, and 8 bases lay in between. This CDR3 is 14 amino acids long. Looked up from germline, CDR1 is SQVTM and CDR2 is ANQGSEA. DNA for the CDR3: TGCAGCGTTGAAGACAGGACTTACACCGGGGAGCTGTTTTTT. This codes for CSVEDRTYTGELFF.